The T cell receptor beta chain under discussion was sequenced for a study of blood T cell repertoires in COVID-19. About the study: Collection of acute and convalescent COVID-19 samples took place in the United States, Italy and Spain.

Authors' analysis steps: Amplifying reference gene primers gave estimates of nucleated cell counts. TCRdb keeps only in-frame clones here, not all; method: immunoSEQ multiplex PCR. That table is the source of V, J and clone size, and D and trimming were worked out from the DNA. The table lists nearly 45,000 clones, roughly 87% of them singletons, with around 15% in the top ten. The CDR3 spans 15 residues. Germline V gives CDR1 SGHTA, CDR2 FQGNSA. V was trimmed by 5 bases and J by 3 bases, leaving 14 bases between them. The sequencing input was peripheral blood. This TCR came from a human donor in a cohort sampled during active COVID-19. The rearrangement joins TRBV7-2 to TRBJ2-1, with D perhaps matching TRBD1 (8 bases). CDR3 sequence reads: CASSQTGEGYNEQFF. Written as DNA, the CDR3 is TGTGCCAGCAGCCAGACAGGGGAGGGCTACAATGAGCAGTTCTTC.